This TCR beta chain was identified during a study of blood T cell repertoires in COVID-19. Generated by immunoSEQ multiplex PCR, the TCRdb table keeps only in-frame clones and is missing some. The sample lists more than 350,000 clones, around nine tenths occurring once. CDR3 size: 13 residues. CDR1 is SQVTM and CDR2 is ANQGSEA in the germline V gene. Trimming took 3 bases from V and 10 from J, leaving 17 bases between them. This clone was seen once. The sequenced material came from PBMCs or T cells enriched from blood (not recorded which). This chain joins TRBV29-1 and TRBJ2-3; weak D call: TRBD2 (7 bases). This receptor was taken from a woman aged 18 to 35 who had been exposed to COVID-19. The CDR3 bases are TGCAGCGTTGACTCGTTAGTAGGGGGGGCGCAGTATTTT. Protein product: CSVDSLVGGAQYF.